This TCR beta chain was sequenced during a study of CD8+ T cells in alopecia areata. Study-wide results and limits: On tofacitinib, scalp and blood still held many of the expanded lesional clones.

RNA extraction and reverse transcription yielded cDNA as sequencing template. The method was immunoSEQ multiplex PCR; TCRdb's version includes in-frame clones alone and lacks a portion of them. The sample contains a few hundred thousand clones, 35% to 40% of which appear only once. Treatment reported: oral pan-JAK inhibitor, 5-10 mg twice daily. Individuals with alopecia areata gave both lesional scalp punch biopsies and peripheral blood for collection. Both CD4+ and CD8+ T cells were separated by sorting PBMCs. Details on this clone: Its specificity is not known.

Trimming took 6 bases from V and 6 from J; bases not matched to a gene: 3. Germline CDR1 and CDR2: MNHEY and SVGAGI. The length of the CDR3 is 12 residues. This receptor was obtained from a human donor with alopecia areata. The chain has TRBV6-5 and TRBJ1-1, with 8 bases identical to TRBD1. The sample in question was CD4+ T cells sorted from blood, obtained at week 34, from a patient treated with tofacitinib. The CDR3 reads CASREQGAEAFF. The CDR3 DNA is TGTGCCAGCAGAGAACAGGGGGCTGAAGCTTTCTTT.